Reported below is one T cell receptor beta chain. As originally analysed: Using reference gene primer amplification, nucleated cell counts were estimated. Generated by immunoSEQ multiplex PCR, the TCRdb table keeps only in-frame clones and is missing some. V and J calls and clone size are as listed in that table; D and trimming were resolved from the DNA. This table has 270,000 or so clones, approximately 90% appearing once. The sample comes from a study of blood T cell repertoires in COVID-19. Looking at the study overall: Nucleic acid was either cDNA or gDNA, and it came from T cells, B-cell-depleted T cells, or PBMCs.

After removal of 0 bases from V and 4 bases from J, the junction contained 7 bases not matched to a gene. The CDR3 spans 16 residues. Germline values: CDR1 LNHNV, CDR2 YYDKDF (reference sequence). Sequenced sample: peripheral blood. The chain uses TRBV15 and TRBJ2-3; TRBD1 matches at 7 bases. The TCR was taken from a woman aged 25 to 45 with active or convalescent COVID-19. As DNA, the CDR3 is TGTGCCACCAGCAGAGATCGGACAGGCGTCCCAGATACGCAGTATTTT. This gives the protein CATSRDRTGVPDTQYF.